This TCR beta chain is drawn from a study of cytomegalovirus exposure and HLA in healthy donors. Study results and limitations: The study listed about 150 cytomegalovirus-associated TCR beta chains.

About this clone: The antigen is not known.

A multiplex PCR was run with 60 Vbeta primers and 13 Jbeta primers. Some clones are missing from TCRdb's copy, which holds only in-frame ones; the method was immunoSEQ multiplex PCR. Found here are 100,000 to 150,000 clones, about three quarters of them singletons; the top ten hold 2.7%. The specimen was PBMCs. The source is a middle-aged woman in good health and CMV-seropositive.

This chain's CDR3 is CASSISGTGSEQYF. CDR3 bases: TGTGCCAGCAGTATCTCCGGGACAGGGAGCGAGCAGTACTTC. The chain employs TRBV27 and TRBJ2-7; 9 nucleotides agree with TRBD1. With V trimmed by 5 bases and J by 6 bases, 8 bases remained unmatched. In germline, CDR1 is MNHEY, CDR2 SMNVEV (reference sequence). This CDR3 contains 14 residues.